These T cell receptor beta chains were read from a single sample in a study of cytomegalovirus exposure and HLA in healthy donors. The protocol was immunoSEQ multiplex PCR, while the TCRdb copy is restricted to in-frame clones and leaves out a portion. The data show 100,000 to 150,000 clones, 80% seen once. The sequencing sample was made of PBMCs. All receptors derive from a man aged 30 to 39 in good health and CMV-seropositive. The CDR3 runs from the conserved cysteine through the conserved F or W. A D gene is named only where the DNA matches it firmly. Size values are once, few and many counts, or a class for expanded clones, and some rows have none.

v_gene	len	j_gene	d_gene	abundance	CDR3nt	CDR3aa
TRBV6-1	12	TRBJ1-1	-	-	TGTGCCAGCCGGGACATCAACGGTGAAGCTTTCTTT	CASRDINGEAFF
TRBV6-1	14	TRBJ2-1	-	-	TGTGCCAGCAGTGCAGGGGCCCCTTACAATGAGCAGTTCTTC	CASSAGAPYNEQFF
TRBV29-1	14	TRBJ1-1	-	few	TGCAGCGTTGAAGTCGGTCCTCAGAACACTGAAGCTTTCTTT	CSVEVGPQNTEAFF
TRBV5-1	15	TRBJ2-6	TRBD1	-	TGCGCCAGCAGCTACACAGGGGCTGGGGCCAACGTCCTGACTTTC	CASSYTGAGANVLTF
TRBV4-1	16	TRBJ1-6	TRBD1	-	TGCGCCAGCAGCCAACTAGGGACAGGGTTGGGTTCACCCCTCCACTTT	CASSQLGTGLGSPLHF
TRBV29-1	11	TRBJ2-5	-	-	TGCAGCGTCATCGGCCAAGAGACCCAGTACTTC	CSVIGQETQYF
TRBV5-1	17	TRBJ2-1	TRBD2	-	TGCGCCAGCAGCCCCGGCTCTGCGGGGGGGATCTACAATGAGCAGTTCTTC	CASSPGSAGGIYNEQFF
TRBV19	16	TRBJ1-4	-	-	TGTGCCAGTAGGAACCGACGGACTGCAACTAATGAAAAACTGTTTTTT	CASRNRRTATNEKLFF
TRBV29-1	16	TRBJ2-1	TRBD2	few	TGCAGCGTTGAAGATCTTTCTAGCGGGGGGGCCAATGAGCAGTTCTTC	CSVEDLSSGGANEQFF
TRBV28	13	TRBJ2-1	-	-	TGTGCCAGCGGGATCAACAGGGCGAATGAGCAGTTCTTC	CASGINRANEQFF
TRBV6-5	13	TRBJ1-1	-	-	TGTGCCAGCAGCCGGACAGCTAACACTGAAGCTTTCTTT	CASSRTANTEAFF
TRBV9	15	TRBJ2-7	TRBD1	-	TGTGCCAGCAGCGCCGTTGGACAGGGGGCTTACGAGCAGTACTTC	CASSAVGQGAYEQYF
TRBV2	14	TRBJ1-6	TRBD1	-	TGTGCCAGCAGTAGGGACAGGGAAAATTCACCCCTCCACTTT	CASSRDRENSPLHF
TRBV10-1	14	TRBJ2-7	TRBD2	-	TGCGCCAGCAAGGAACAGCGGGACTCCTACGAGCAGTACTTC	CASKEQRDSYEQYF
TRBV10-3	14	TRBJ2-7	-	-	TGTGCCATCAGTTTGTCACCGACATCCTACGAGCAGTACTTC	CAISLSPTSYEQYF
TRBV5-1	13	TRBJ1-2	-	-	TGCGCCACCCTAGGGGAGGAAGGCTATGGCTACACCTTC	CATLGEEGYGYTF
TRBV19	15	TRBJ1-5	TRBD1	once	TGTGCCAGTAATGGACAGGGCGTGAGAAATCAGCCCCAGCATTTT	CASNGQGVRNQPQHF
TRBV4-2	13	TRBJ1-5	-	-	TGTGCCAGCAGCCAAGACCCTAATCAGCCCCAGCATTTT	CASSQDPNQPQHF
TRBV7-9	15	TRBJ1-6	TRBD1	once	TGTGCCAGCAGGGGACAGGCCGGGTATAATTCACCCCTCCACTTT	CASRGQAGYNSPLHF
TRBV12-5	16	TRBJ2-2	-	once	TGTGCTAGTGGTGCTGACAGGGAGGCGAACACCGGGGAGCTGTTTTTT	CASGADREANTGELFF
TRBV6-5	14	TRBJ1-2	-	few	TGTGCCAGTGGACAGAGCACACAAAACTATGGCTACACCTTC	CASGQSTQNYGYTF
TRBV6-5	16	TRBJ2-1	TRBD2	-	TGTGCCAGCAGTTACTCGAGTGCGGGGGGGTCCGATGAGCAGTTCTTC	CASSYSSAGGSDEQFF
TRBV14	15	TRBJ2-7	TRBD2	-	TGTGCCAGCAGCGCACTAGCGGGGGAAGCCTACGAGCAGTACTTC	CASSALAGEAYEQYF
TRBV18	16	TRBJ1-1	TRBD1	-	TGTGCCAGCTCACCGGGACAGGGGGAGATGAACACTGAAGCTTTCTTT	CASSPGQGEMNTEAFF
TRBV6-1	17	TRBJ2-4	-	-	TGTGCCAGCAGTGAATTTCCTCCCCAGGGCACCAAAAACATTCAGTACTTC	CASSEFPPQGTKNIQYF
TRBV27	16	TRBJ2-7	-	few	TGTGCCAGCAGTTTAGTTGGAGGGATTCCCTCCTACGAGCAGTACTTC	CASSLVGGIPSYEQYF
TRBV7-8	16	TRBJ1-4	TRBD1	few	TGTGCCAGCAGCCCGGACAGGGGTAATCGCGATGAAAAACTGTTTTTT	CASSPDRGNRDEKLFF
TRBV6-1	15	TRBJ1-5	-	-	TGTGCCAGCAGTGAACTGGAGCTTCTCAATCAGCCCCAGCATTTT	CASSELELLNQPQHF
TRBV7-3	13	TRBJ1-1	-	-	TGTGCCAGCAGCCTAAACACCTTCACTGAAGCTTTCTTT	CASSLNTFTEAFF
TRBV5-5	13	TRBJ1-2	-	-	TGTGCCAGCAGCTTTGATCCAGGAAGAGGCTACACCTTC	CASSFDPGRGYTF
TRBV7-3	14	TRBJ2-1	TRBD1	-	TGTGCCAGCAGTCCGGGACAGCCATACAATGAGCAGTTCTTC	CASSPGQPYNEQFF
TRBV4-2	17	TRBJ2-3	TRBD2	-	TGTGCCAGCAGCCGAGGAATAGCGGGGGGGTTCACAGATACGCAGTATTTT	CASSRGIAGGFTDTQYF
TRBV6-6	13	TRBJ2-7	TRBD1	-	TGTGCCTGCCGAAGGGGACAGGGCTACGAGCAGTACTTC	CACRRGQGYEQYF
TRBV4-1	13	TRBJ1-4	-	-	TGCGCCAGCAGGCTAACAGGGACTGAAAAACTGTTTTTT	CASRLTGTEKLFF
TRBV6-5	14	TRBJ1-5	-	-	TGTGCCAGCAGTTATCGTGAGGGCGATCAGCCCCAGCATTTT	CASSYREGDQPQHF
TRBV15	15	TRBJ2-5	TRBD1	-	TGTGCCACCAGCAGGGGACAGGCCCCCCGGGAGACCCAGTACTTC	CATSRGQAPRETQYF
TRBV7-2	16	TRBJ2-5	TRBD2	-	TGTGCCAGCAGCCTCCGACTAGCGGGGGGGAGGGAGACCCAGTACTTC	CASSLRLAGGRETQYF
TRBV6-5	14	TRBJ1-1	-	-	TGTGCCAGCAGTACCGGACAGACGAACACTGAAGCTTTCTTT	CASSTGQTNTEAFF
TRBV28	20	TRBJ2-3	-	medium-sized	TGTGCCAGCAGTTTAAGGGTTCCCAGGGGATCACTTCGGGTCACAGATACGCAGTATTTT	CASSLRVPRGSLRVTDTQYF
TRBV6-1	15	TRBJ2-5	-	-	TGTGCCAGCAGTGAAGAAAGGAGGGTTTTAGAGACCCAGTACTTC	CASSEERRVLETQYF